These 14 T cell receptor beta chains came from one sample sequenced in a study of identical twins. TCRdb processed the 5' RACE reads anew with MiXCR; each CDR3 protein has one entry. The table records about 210,000 distinct CDR3 sequences, over 8% of them present only once. The sequencing sample was made of memory (CD45RO+) T cells sorted from blood. All receptors derive from a woman aged 18-29 years in good health.

The sample holds many counts of this clonotype. The V and J genes are TRBV12-3 or TRBV12-4 and TRBJ1-1; no definite D call. V shed 7 bases and J shed 1 base, with 7 bases lying between them. The CDR3 sequence is 12 residues long. The CDR3 loop is CASIRQNTEAFF. For the CDR3, the DNA is TGTGCCAGCATTAGACAGAACACTGAAGCTTTCTTT.

This clonotype is large by share. The rearrangement links TRBV25-1 to TRBJ2-1; TRBD2 matches at 8 bases. Losses at the gene ends were 5 bases for V and 8 bases for J; bases not matched to a gene: 11. The CDR3 runs to 15 residues. In germline, CDR1 is MGHDK, CDR2 SYGVNS. The CDR3 loop reads CASSRPGTSGHEQFF. The CDR3 DNA reads TGTGCCAGCAGTCGACCCGGGACTAGTGGCCATGAGCAGTTCTTC.

J is TRBJ1-4 and V is TRBV2, with D possibly TRBD1 on 5 matching bases. The CDR3 sequence is 15 residues long. The ends were cut back, 6 bases at V and 4 bases at J, with 15 bases in the middle. Germline-derived CDR1 and CDR2 are SNHLY and FYNNEI. The chain's CDR3 is CASSIARGYNEKLFF. As DNA, the CDR3 is TGTGCCAGCAGCATTGCCCGGGGCTATAATGAAAAACTGTTTTTT.

This clonotype was seen ten or more times. The genes are TRBV7-2 and TRBJ1-1; D is possibly TRBD1 (5 bases). The germline V and J ends were trimmed by 1 base and 1 base, with 7 bases remaining between them. The V gene's germline CDR1 is SGHTA and CDR2 FQGNSA. The CDR3 has 14 amino acids. The CDR3 nucleotides are TGTGCCAGCAGCTTAGTTGGACAGAACACTGAAGCTTTCTTT. This gives the protein CASSLVGQNTEAFF.

The V and J genes are TRBV2 and TRBJ2-2; 9 positions agree with TRBD1. Germline V gene data show CDR1 as SNHLY and CDR2 as FYNNEI. The CDR3 runs 15 residues. Losses at the gene ends were 6 bases for V and 7 bases for J; bases not matched to a gene: 9. The CDR3 here is CASSDRGGEFGELFF. The CDR3 DNA reads TGTGCCAGCAGCGACAGGGGGGGGGAATTCGGGGAGCTGTTTTTT.

This clonotype showed up just a few times. The chain employs TRBV15 and TRBJ1-2, with TRBD1 as a possible D gene (5 bases). Trimming shortened V by 5 bases and J by 8 bases, and 18 bases separated the two germline ends. The CDR3 consists of 14 residues. Germline loops: CDR1 LNHNV, CDR2 YYDKDF (reference sequence). As DNA, the CDR3 is TGTGCCACCAGCGACCCGGGACGGGCGAGGGGCTACACCTTC. It translates to CATSDPGRARGYTF.

This clonotype was picked up many times. The chain carries TRBV5-1 and TRBJ1-2, with 7 nucleotides matching TRBD1. The CDR3 totals 14 residues. J lost 4 bases, V lost 0 bases, and 3 bases had no gene match. Looked up from germline, CDR1 is SGHRS and CDR2 is YFSETQ. DNA for the CDR3: TGCGCCAGCAGCTTGGTTCAGGGGGTCTATGGCTACACCTTC. It codes for CASSLVQGVYGYTF.

In DNA, the CDR3 is TGTGCCACCCGAGTAGACAGGACCAATGAGCAGTTCTTC. This translates into CATRVDRTNEQFF. J is TRBJ2-1 and V is TRBV21-1; TRBD1 reflects the table's D call only, with no check against the DNA. TRBV21-1 is labeled a pseudogene. The CDR3 is 13 residues long.

The V and J genes are TRBV30 and TRBJ2-7; D gene unclear. The CDR3 is 13 amino acids. Between the trimmed V and J ends, which lost 4 bases and 6 bases, there was a span of 16 bases. Germline values: CDR1 GTSNPN, CDR2 SVGIG (reference sequence). The CDR3 DNA reads as TGTGCCTGGAAAGGCGTTCTTGGTACCGAGCAGTACTTC. It codes for CAWKGVLGTEQYF. Together with reference TRBV30 and TRBJ2-7, the CDR3 gives the full variable domain: SQTIHQWPATLVQPVGSPLSLECTVEGTSNPNLYWYRQAAGRGLQLLFYSVGIGQISSEVPQNLSASRPQDRQFILSSKKLLLSDSGFYLCAWKGVLGTEQYFGPGTRLTVT.

In this sample, this clonotype turned up a few times. The chain joins TRBV12-3 or TRBV12-4 to TRBJ2-1, with 10 bases fitting TRBD2. CDR3 length: 15 residues. The ends lost 7 bases at V and 8 bases at J; junction bases unmatched: 11. For the CDR3, the DNA is TGTGCCAGCACCCCAAGCGGGGGGGCCTTGCATGAGCAGTTCTTC. It is translated as CASTPSGGALHEQFF.

This clonotype was observed many times. The J gene is TRBJ1-1, the V gene TRBV7-2; 10 bases agree with TRBD1. Trimming took 6 bases from V and 5 from J; bases not matched to a gene: 12. Germline V gene sequence: CDR1 SGHTA, CDR2 FQGNSA. This CDR3 comprises 16 residues. CDR3 region: CASRLRQGAGWTEAFF. The CDR3 DNA sequence: TGTGCCAGCAGGCTCCGACAGGGGGCAGGTTGGACTGAAGCTTTCTTT.

This clonotype showed up just a few times. The chain uses TRBV9 and TRBJ2-3; the match to TRBD2 covers 12 bases. There are 15 residues in the CDR3. V shed 4 bases and J 6 bases; nucleotides not matched to a gene: 6. Germline V gene sequence: CDR1 SGDLS, CDR2 YYNGEE. The CDR3 nucleotides read TGTGCCAGCAGCCCCCTAGCGGGAGGGGGGGATACGCAGTATTTT. It yields the protein CASSPLAGGGDTQYF.

The chain has TRBV11-2 and TRBJ2-3, with 7 bases that match TRBD2. Germline V gene sequence: CDR1 SGHAT, CDR2 FQNNGV. This CDR3 region has 15 residues. Trimming took 4 bases from V and 3 from J; bases not matched to a gene: 7. This CDR3 reads CASSSARGRTDTQYF. In DNA form, the CDR3 reads TGTGCCAGCAGCTCCGCTCGCGGGAGAACAGATACGCAGTATTTT. The full variable domain, completed using reference TRBV11-2 and TRBJ2-3, is EAGVAQSPRYKIIEKRQSVAFWCNPISGHATLYWYQQILGQGPKLLIQFQNNGVVDDSQLPKDRFSAERLKGVDSTLKIQPAKLEDSAVYLCASSSARGRTDTQYFGPGTRLTVL.

The chain couples TRBV7-9 to TRBJ2-7; D is unresolved. Trimming shortened V by 10 bases and J by 4 bases, and 14 bases separated the two germline ends. This CDR3 contains 12 residues. Germline lookup yields CDR1 SEHNR and CDR2 FQNEAQ (reference sequence). The CDR3 DNA is TGTGCCACCTGCATAGACGAGTACGAGCAGTACTTC. Translation gives CATCIDEYEQYF.